This TCR beta chain was retrieved from a study of control samples from healthy donors and cancer patients. Profiling relied on immunoSEQ multiplex PCR, and the TCRdb table lists in-frame clones only, not all of them. The table records some 66,000 clones, almost 85% of them present only once. From germline, CDR1 is LNHDA and CDR2 SQIVND (reference sequence). The CDR3 is made up of 13 amino acids. With 3 bases removed from V and 8 bases from J, the gap between germline ends came to 10 bases. What was sequenced was blood. The receptor was isolated from a man in his forties in good health. This rearrangement joins TRBV19 to TRBJ1-4, with D hard to call. Written as DNA, the CDR3 is TGTGCCAGTAGTATTTCTGTGGGAGAAAAACTGTTTTTT. It translates to CASSISVGEKLFF. The full variable domain, rest sourced from reference TRBV19 and TRBJ1-4, is DGGITQSPKYLFRKEGQNVTLSCEQNLNHDAMYWYRQDPGQGLRLIYYSQIVNDFQKGDIAEGYSVSREKKESFPLTVTSAQKNPTAFYLCASSISVGEKLFFGSGTQLSVL.